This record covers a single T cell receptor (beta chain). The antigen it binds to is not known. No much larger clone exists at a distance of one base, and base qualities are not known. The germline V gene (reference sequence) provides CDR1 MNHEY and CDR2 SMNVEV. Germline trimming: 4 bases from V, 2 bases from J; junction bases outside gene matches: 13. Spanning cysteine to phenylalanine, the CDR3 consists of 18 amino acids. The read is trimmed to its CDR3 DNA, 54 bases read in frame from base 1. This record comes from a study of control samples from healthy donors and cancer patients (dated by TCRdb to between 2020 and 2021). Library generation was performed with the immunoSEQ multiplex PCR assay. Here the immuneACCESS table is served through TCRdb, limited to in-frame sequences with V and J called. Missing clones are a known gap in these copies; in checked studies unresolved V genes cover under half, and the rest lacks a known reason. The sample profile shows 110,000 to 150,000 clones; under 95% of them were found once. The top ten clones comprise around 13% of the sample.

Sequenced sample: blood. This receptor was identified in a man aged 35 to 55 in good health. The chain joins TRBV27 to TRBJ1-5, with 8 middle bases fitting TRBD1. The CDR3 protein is CASSYRGRGRLGNQPQHF. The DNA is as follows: TGTGCCAGCAGTTATCGGGGCAGGGGGCGCCTCGGCAATCAGCCCCAGCATTTT.